This record covers a single T cell receptor (beta chain). Looked up from germline, CDR1 is MNHNY and CDR2 is SVGAGI (reference sequence). The CDR3 loop spans 16 amino acids. V shed 7 bases and J shed 1 base, with 19 bases lying between them. The data stem from a study of T cell changes during pregnancy in multiple sclerosis. Some clones are missing from TCRdb's copy, which holds only in-frame ones; the method was immunoSEQ multiplex PCR. The profile covers tens of thousands of clones, with about 92% appearing a single time and 2.5% to 3.5% taken by the ten largest. The chain has TRBV6-6 and TRBJ1-2; a weak D match, TRBD1 (5 bases). This sequence originates from a female donor in good health, enrolled as a control in a pregnancy study. The material was CD8+ T cells from peripheral blood mononuclear cells, obtained in the third trimester of pregnancy. The CDR3 DNA reads TGTGCCAGCATCCCCTCCCCGACAGAAATTAACTATGGCTACACCTTC. Encoded protein: CASIPSPTEINYGYTF.